This T cell receptor beta chain was profiled in a study of CD8 T cells in ankylosing spondylitis. TCRdb itself ran the 5' RACE reads through MiXCR, one entry per CDR3 protein. The data contain under 400,000 distinct CDR3 sequences, 11% of them seen just once; the ten biggest clones take up 9.1%. The table lists this clonotype with many counts. V trimming: 4 bases; J trimming: 2 bases; junction bases outside the gene matches: 16. Germline CDR1 reads MGHRA; CDR2 reads YSYEKL. The CDR3 totals 18 residues. This receptor was taken from a female donor with ankylosing spondylitis or in good health (not recorded which). Material for sequencing was blood, either unsorted or a sorted T cell fraction (not recorded which). The chain uses TRBV4-1 and TRBJ2-7; TRBD2 matches at 8 bases. The CDR3 is CASSLKQRLLADTYEQYF. As DNA, the CDR3 is TGCGCCAGCAGCCTAAAGCAGCGTCTACTAGCGGATACCTACGAGCAGTACTTC.